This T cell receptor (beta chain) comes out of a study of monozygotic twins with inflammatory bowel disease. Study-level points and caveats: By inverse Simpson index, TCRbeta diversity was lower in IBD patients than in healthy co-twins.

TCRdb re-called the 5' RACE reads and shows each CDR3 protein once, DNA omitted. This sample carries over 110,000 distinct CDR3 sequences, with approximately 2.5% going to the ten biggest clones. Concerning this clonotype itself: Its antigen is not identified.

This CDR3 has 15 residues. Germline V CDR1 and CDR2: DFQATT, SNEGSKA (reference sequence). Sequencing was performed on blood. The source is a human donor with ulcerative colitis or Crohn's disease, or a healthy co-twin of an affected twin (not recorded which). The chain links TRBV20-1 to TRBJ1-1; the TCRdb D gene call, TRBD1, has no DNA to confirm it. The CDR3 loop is CSAQGFQGLNTEAFF.